This T cell receptor (beta chain) stems from a study of T cells in localized non-small cell lung cancer. Germline V gene lookup returns CDR1 SGHNT and CDR2 YENEEA. Trimming left V 5 bases short and J 0 bases short, with 8 bases between. CDR3 length: 14 amino acids. With regard to this clone: What it recognizes is unknown.

Points from the study as a whole: For the top 100 tumor clones, a median approximately 50 also appeared in adjacent lung.

This table comes from immunoSEQ multiplex PCR, and its TCRdb copy is limited to in-frame clones, with some not included. The table has about 950 clones, approximately 16% seen once. The material was lung tumor tissue, obtained before any cancer treatment. This clonotype was sampled from a female donor of 60 years or more with stage I squamous cell lung carcinoma. The J gene is TRBJ2-1, the V gene TRBV11-3; tentatively, D is TRBD1 or TRBD2 (5 bases each). CDR3 in DNA: TGTGCCAGCAGCGGGGGTAGCTCCTACAATGAGCAGTTCTTC. Amino acid sequence: CASSGGSSYNEQFF.